Below, one T cell receptor beta chain is given with its context. Its antigen is undetermined. Amplification targeted TCR beta CDR3 regions from RNA transcripts. HTBI primers were the set used in a first-round RT-PCR of the TCR CDR3. One entry per CDR3 protein results from TCRdb running MiXCR on the multiplex PCR reads. This sample has about 590,000 distinct CDR3 sequences, with 15% to 18% found just once. This specimen belongs to a study of T cells in Graves' hyperthyroidism and ophthalmopathy. Study-wide results and caveats: The authors' 13 V-J model separated ophthalmopathy from stable hyperthyroidism.

Germline values: CDR1 SNHLY, CDR2 FYNNEI. V lost 0 bases and J lost 2; bases outside the gene matches: 7. This CDR3 is built from 19 residues. The chain recombines TRBV2 with TRBJ2-1, with TRBD2 identical over 13 bases. The receptor was isolated from a woman in her twenties or thirties with Graves' hyperthyroidism. Sample: blood. CDR3 sequence: CASSEAWGTSGNPYNEQFF. The CDR3 DNA sequence: TGTGCCAGCAGTGAAGCTTGGGGGACTAGCGGGAATCCCTACAATGAGCAGTTCTTC. Based on the CDR3 plus reference TRBV2 and TRBJ2-1, the full variable domain is EPEVTQTPSHQVTQMGQEVILRCVPISNHLYFYWYRQILGQKVEFLVSFYNNEISEKSEIFDDQFSVERPDGSNFTLKIRSTKLEDSAMYFCASSEAWGTSGNPYNEQFFGPGTRLTVL.